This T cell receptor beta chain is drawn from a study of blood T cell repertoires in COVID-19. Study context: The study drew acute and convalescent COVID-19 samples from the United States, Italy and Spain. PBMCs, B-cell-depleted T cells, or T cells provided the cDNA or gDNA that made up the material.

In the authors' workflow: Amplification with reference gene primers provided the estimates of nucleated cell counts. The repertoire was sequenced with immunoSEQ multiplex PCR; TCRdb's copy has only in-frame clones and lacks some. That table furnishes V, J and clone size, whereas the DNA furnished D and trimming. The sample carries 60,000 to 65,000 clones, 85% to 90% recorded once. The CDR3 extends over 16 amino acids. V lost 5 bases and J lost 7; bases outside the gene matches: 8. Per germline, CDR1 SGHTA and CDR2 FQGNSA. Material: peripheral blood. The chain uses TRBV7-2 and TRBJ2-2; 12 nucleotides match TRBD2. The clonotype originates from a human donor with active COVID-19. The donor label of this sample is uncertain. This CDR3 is CASSNGLAGYGGELFF. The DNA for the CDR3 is TGTGCCAGCAGCAACGGACTAGCGGGATACGGCGGGGAGCTGTTTTTT.